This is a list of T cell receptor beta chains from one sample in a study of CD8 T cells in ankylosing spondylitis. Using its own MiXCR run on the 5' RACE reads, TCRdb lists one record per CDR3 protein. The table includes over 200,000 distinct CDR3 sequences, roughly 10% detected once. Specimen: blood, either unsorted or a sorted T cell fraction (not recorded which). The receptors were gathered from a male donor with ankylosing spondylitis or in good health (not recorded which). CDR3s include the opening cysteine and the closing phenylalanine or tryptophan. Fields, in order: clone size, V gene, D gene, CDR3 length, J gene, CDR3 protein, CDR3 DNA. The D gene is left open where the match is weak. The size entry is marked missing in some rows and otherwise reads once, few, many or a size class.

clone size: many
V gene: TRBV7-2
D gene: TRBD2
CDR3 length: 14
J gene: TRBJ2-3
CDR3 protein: CASLSLRGGDTQYF
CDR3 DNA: TGTGCCAGCCTCTCTTTGCGGGGGGGAGATACGCAGTATTTT

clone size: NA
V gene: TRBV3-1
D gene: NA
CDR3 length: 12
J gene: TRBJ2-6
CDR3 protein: CASSLQWGVLTF
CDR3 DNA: TGTGCCAGCAGCCTACAGTGGGGGGTCCTGACTTTC

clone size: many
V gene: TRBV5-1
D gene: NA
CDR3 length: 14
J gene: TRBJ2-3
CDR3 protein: CASSFEGITDTQYF
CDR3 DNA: TGCGCCAGCAGCTTCGAGGGAATAACAGATACGCAGTATTTT

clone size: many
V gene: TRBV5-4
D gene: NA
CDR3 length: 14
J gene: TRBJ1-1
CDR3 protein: CASTTKTGDTEAFF
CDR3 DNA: TGTGCCAGCACCACCAAGACGGGGGACACTGAAGCTTTCTTT

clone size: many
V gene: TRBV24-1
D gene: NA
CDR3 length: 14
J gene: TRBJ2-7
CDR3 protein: CATSDRHSSYEQYF
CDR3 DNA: TGTGCCACCAGTGATCGGCATAGCTCCTACGAGCAGTACTTC

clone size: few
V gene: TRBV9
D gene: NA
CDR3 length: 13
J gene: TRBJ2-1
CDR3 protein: CASSVAVGGEQFF
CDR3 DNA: TGTGCCAGCAGCGTAGCCGTAGGTGGCGAGCAGTTCTTC

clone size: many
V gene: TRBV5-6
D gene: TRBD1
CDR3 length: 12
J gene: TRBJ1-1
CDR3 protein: CASSVQGARAFF
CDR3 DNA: TGTGCCAGCAGCGTACAGGGGGCGCGAGCTTTCTTT

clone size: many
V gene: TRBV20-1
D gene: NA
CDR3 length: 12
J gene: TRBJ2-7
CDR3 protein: CSARYVGAEQYF
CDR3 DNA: TGCAGTGCTAGATACGTGGGGGCCGAGCAGTACTTC

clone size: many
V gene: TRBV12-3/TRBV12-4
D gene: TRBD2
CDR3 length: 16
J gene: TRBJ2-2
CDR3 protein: CASSGTSRWDTGELFF
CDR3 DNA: TGTGCCAGCAGTGGGACTAGCCGTTGGGACACCGGGGAGCTGTTTTTT

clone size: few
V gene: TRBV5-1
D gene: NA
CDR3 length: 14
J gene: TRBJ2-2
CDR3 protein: CASTLDWGTGELFF
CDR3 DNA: TGCGCCAGCACCTTGGACTGGGGCACCGGGGAGCTGTTTTTT

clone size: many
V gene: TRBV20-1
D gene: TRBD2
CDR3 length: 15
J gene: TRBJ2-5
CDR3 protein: CSARDLTSVRETQYF
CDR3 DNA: TGCAGTGCTAGAGATCTAACTAGCGTGAGGGAGACCCAGTACTTC

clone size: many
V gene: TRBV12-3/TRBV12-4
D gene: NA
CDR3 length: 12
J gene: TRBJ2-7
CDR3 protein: CASSYYSYEQYF
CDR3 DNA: TGTGCCAGCAGTTATTACTCCTACGAGCAGTACTTC

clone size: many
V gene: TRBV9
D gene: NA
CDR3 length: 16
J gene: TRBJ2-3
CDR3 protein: CASLVGVFVSTDTQYF
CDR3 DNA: TGTGCCAGCCTCGTAGGCGTGTTCGTTAGCACAGATACGCAGTATTTT

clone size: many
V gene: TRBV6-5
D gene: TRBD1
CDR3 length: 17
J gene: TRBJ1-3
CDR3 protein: CASSSRRPGTGGNTIYF
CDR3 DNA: TGTGCCAGCAGTTCTAGACGGCCCGGGACAGGGGGAAACACCATATATTTT

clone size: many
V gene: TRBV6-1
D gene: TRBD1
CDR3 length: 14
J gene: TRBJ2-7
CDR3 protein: CASSGDRGQYEQYF
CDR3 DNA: TGTGCCAGCAGTGGGGACAGGGGGCAGTACGAGCAGTACTTC

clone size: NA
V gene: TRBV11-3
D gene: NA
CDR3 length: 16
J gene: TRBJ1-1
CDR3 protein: CASSLGPGGMNTEAFF
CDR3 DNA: TGTGCCAGCAGCTTAGGACCCGGGGGCATGAACACTGAAGCTTTCTTT

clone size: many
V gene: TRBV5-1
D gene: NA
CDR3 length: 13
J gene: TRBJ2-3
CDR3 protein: CASSLTTDDTQYF
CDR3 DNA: TGCGCCAGCAGCTTGACGACAGACGATACGCAGTATTTT

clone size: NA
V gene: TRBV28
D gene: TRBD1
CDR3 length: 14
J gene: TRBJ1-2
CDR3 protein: CASSSQGVSYGYTF
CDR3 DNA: TGTGCCAGCAGTTCTCAGGGGGTGAGCTATGGCTACACCTTC

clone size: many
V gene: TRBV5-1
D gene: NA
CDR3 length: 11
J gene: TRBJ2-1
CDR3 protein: CASSSGFEQFF
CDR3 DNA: TGCGCCAGCAGCTCGGGCTTTGAGCAGTTCTTC

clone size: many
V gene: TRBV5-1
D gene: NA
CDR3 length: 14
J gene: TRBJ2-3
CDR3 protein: CASSLEEYTDTQYF
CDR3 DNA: TGCGCCAGCAGCTTGGAGGAGTACACAGATACGCAGTATTTT

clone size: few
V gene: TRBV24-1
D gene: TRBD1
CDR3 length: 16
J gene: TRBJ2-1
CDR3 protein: CATSDAGTVQGNEQFF
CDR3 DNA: TGTGCCACCAGTGATGCTGGGACAGTCCAAGGTAATGAGCAGTTCTTC

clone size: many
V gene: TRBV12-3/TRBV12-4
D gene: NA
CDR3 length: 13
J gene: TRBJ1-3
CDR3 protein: CASSLTAGNTIYF
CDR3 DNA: TGTGCCAGCAGTTTGACTGCAGGAAACACCATATATTTT

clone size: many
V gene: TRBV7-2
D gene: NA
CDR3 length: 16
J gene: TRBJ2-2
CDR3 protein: CASSLAGASNTGELFF
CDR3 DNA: TGTGCCAGCAGCCTCGCCGGGGCCTCGAACACCGGGGAGCTGTTTTTT

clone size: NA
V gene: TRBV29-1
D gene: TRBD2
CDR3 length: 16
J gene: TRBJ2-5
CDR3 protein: CSVEISGTRRGETQYF
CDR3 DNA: TGCAGCGTTGAGATATCCGGGACTAGGCGCGGAGAGACCCAGTACTTC

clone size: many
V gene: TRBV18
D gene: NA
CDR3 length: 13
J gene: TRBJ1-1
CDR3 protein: CASSPSAQFEAFF
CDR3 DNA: TGTGCCAGCTCTCCCTCGGCACAGTTTGAAGCTTTCTTT

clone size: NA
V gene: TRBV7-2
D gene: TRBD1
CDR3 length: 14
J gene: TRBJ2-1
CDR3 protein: CASSTRTGSNEQFF
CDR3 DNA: TGTGCCAGCAGCACCCGGACAGGGAGCAATGAGCAGTTCTTC

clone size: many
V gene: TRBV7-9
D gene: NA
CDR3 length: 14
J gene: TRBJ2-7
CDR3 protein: CASSPSTGSYEQYF
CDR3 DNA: TGTGCCAGCAGCCCGTCTACAGGGTCCTACGAGCAGTACTTC

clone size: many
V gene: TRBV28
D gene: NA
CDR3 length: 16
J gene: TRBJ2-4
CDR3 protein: CASSSTARTDKNIQYF
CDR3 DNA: TGTGCCAGCAGCTCAACCGCCCGGACAGACAAAAACATTCAGTACTTC

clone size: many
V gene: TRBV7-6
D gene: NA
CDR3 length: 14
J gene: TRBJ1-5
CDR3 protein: CASSLDEGYQPQHF
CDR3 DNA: TGTGCCAGCAGCTTAGACGAGGGTTACCAGCCCCAGCATTTT

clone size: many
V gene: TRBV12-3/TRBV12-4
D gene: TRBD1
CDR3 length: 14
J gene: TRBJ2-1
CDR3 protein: CASSGTGSYNEQFF
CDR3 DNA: TGTGCCAGTTCCGGGACAGGCTCCTACAATGAGCAGTTCTTC

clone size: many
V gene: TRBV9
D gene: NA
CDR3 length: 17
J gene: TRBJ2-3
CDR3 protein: CASSLQTAGRGTDTQYF
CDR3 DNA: TGTGCCAGCAGCCTCCAAACGGCGGGTCGAGGCACAGATACGCAGTATTTT

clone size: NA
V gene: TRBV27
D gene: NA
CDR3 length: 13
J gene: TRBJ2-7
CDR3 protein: CASTQGPTYEQYF
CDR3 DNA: TGTGCCAGCACCCAGGGTCCCACCTACGAGCAGTACTTC

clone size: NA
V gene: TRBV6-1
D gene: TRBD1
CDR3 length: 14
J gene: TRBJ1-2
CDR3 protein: CASSPRQGTRGYTF
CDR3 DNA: TGTGCCAGCAGCCCTAGACAGGGGACAAGGGGCTACACCTTC

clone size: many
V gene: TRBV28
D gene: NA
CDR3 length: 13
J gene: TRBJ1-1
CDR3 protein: CASSSAPSTEAFF
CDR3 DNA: TGTGCCAGCAGTTCGGCCCCTAGCACTGAAGCTTTCTTT

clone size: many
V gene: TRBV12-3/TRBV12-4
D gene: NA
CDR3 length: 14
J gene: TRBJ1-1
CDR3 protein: CASSLTGDRTEAFF
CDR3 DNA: TGTGCCAGCAGTTTGACGGGGGATCGGACTGAAGCTTTCTTT

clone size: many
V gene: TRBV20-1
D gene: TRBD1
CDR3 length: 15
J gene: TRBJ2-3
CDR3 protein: CSASAGTGVSDTQYF
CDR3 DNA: TGCAGTGCTAGTGCCGGGACAGGGGTCTCAGATACGCAGTATTTT

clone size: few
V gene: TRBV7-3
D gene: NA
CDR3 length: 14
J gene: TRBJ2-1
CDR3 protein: CASSSGLPYNEQFF
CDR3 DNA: TGTGCCAGCAGCTCGGGGCTCCCCTACAATGAGCAGTTCTTC

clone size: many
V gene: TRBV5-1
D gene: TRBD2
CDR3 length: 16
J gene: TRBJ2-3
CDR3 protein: CASSPPGAGGTDTQYF
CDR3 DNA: TGCGCCAGCAGCCCCCCAGGAGCGGGGGGCACAGATACGCAGTATTTT

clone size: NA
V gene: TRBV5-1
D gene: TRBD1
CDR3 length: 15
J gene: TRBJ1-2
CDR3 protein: CASSEGGEVNYGYTF
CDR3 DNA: TGCGCCAGCAGCGAAGGGGGCGAGGTGAACTATGGCTACACCTTC

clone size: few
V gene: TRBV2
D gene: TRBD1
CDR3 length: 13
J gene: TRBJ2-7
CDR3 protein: CASILGGAYEQYF
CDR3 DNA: TGTGCCAGCATATTAGGGGGCGCTTACGAGCAGTACTTC

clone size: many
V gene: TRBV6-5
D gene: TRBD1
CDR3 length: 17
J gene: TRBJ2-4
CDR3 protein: CASSYSTGGIAKNIQYF
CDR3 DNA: TGTGCCAGCAGTTATTCAACAGGGGGGATAGCCAAAAACATTCAGTACTTC